Below are 8 T cell receptor beta chains sequenced from a single sample in a study of blood T cell repertoires in COVID-19. TCRdb's copy holds only in-frame clones and misses some; the assay was immunoSEQ multiplex PCR. The table lists hundreds of thousands of clones, more than 80% of them singletons, with 0.95% to 1.2% in the top ten. Sample: PBMCs or T cells enriched from blood (not recorded which). The receptors here all came from a man in his thirties or forties who had recovered from COVID-19.

This clone was recorded only once. The J gene is TRBJ1-6, the V gene TRBV19; 11 nucleotides align to TRBD1. The CDR3 runs to 16 residues. Germline loops: CDR1 LNHDA, CDR2 SQIVND (reference sequence). Trimming removed 5 bases from V and 5 bases from J; junction bases left unmatched: 5. The DNA for the CDR3 is TGTGCCAGTAGTCCAGGACAGGGGGCTAATAATTCACCCCTCCACTTT. Translating gives CASSPGQGANNSPLHF.

The CDR3 is CASSWQREILEQYF. The DNA for the CDR3 is TGTGCCAGCAGTTGGCAGCGGGAGATTCTCGAGCAGTACTTC. The chain couples TRBV6-6 to TRBJ2-7, with TRBD2 identical over 8 bases. This CDR3 is 14 amino acids long. Germline trimming cut 4 bases from V and 6 bases from J; bases unmatched to any gene: 8. From germline, CDR1 is MNHNY and CDR2 SVGAGI (reference sequence).

In this sample, this clone turned up a few times. The chain combines TRBV18 with TRBJ2-6; no definite D call. The CDR3 contains 16 residues. Germline CDR1 KGHSH, CDR2 LQKENI. V was clipped by 3 bases and J by 3 bases, with 12 bases between them. The CDR3 nucleotides read TGTGCCAGCTCACCCCTATCCGATCTTGGGGCCAACGTCCTGACTTTC. Residues: CASSPLSDLGANVLTF.

Regarding this clone: The junction and the germline gene differ at one end; a read error may be behind it. The chain combines TRBV18 with TRBJ2-4, with D maybe TRBD2 (5 bases). Germline CDR1 KGHSH, CDR2 LQKENI. The CDR3 is 13 residues long. The CDR3, as DNA: TGTGCCAGCTCACCCCCCACGGGGAATCCTAGAGCCTTC. Its translation is CASSPPTGNPRAF.

This rearrangement joins TRBV6-5 to TRBJ2-3; 12 bases are shared with TRBD2. Per germline, CDR1 MNHEY and CDR2 SVGAGI. Trimming at V came to 8 bases and at J to 6 bases, leaving 9 bases not matched to a gene. The CDR3 consists of 15 residues. For the CDR3, the DNA is TGTGCCAGCGGGACTAGCGGGTCAGGAGGGGATACGCAGTATTTT. Protein: CASGTSGSGGDTQYF.

J is TRBJ1-2 and V is TRBV6-5; the match to TRBD1 covers 7 bases. Germline values: CDR1 MNHEY, CDR2 SVGAGI. The CDR3 is made up of 13 amino acids. V was pared by 2 bases and J by 8 bases, with 5 bases of the junction left unmatched. CDR3 protein: CASSYRTGGGYTF. As DNA, the CDR3 is TGTGCCAGCAGTTACCGGACAGGAGGGGGCTACACCTTC.

This chain uses TRBV5-1 with TRBJ2-1; 14 nucleotides align to TRBD2. The CDR3 has 17 residues. Losses at the gene ends were 2 bases for V and 0 bases for J; bases not matched to a gene: 1. Germline CDR1 reads SGHRS; CDR2 reads YFSETQ. The CDR3 protein is CASSFGTSGSSYNEQFF. The CDR3 nucleotides are TGCGCCAGCAGCTTCGGGACTAGCGGGAGCTCCTACAATGAGCAGTTCTTC.

This clone was seen a handful of times. The V call is TRBV10-1, the J call TRBJ2-7, with 8 bases identical to TRBD1. CDR3 size: 15 residues. Germline CDR1 is WNHNN and CDR2 is SYGVQD (reference sequence). Trimming at V came to 6 bases and at J to 4 bases, leaving 11 bases not matched to a gene. CDR3 bases: TGCGCCAGCAGCGATACCGGGACAGGACTTTACGAGCAGTACTTC. Encoded protein: CASSDTGTGLYEQYF.